A single sample gave rise to the 7 T cell receptor beta chains below, sequenced in a study of cytomegalovirus exposure and HLA in healthy donors. In the PCR, 60 Vbeta and 13 Jbeta primers were used. Clones were read by immunoSEQ multiplex PCR, and TCRdb kept only the in-frame ones, dropping some. The sample lists around 96,000 clones; 75% to 85% were seen once. The sample comprised PBMCs. These receptors all come from a man aged 18 to 35 in good health and CMV-seronegative.

This sequence joins TRBV6-5 and TRBJ1-4, with TRBD1 matching 7 bases. The trim removed 4 bases at V and 8 bases at J, leaving 7 bases unmatched. CDR3 length equals 14 residues. Per germline, CDR1 MNHEY and CDR2 SVGAGI. CDR3 amino acids: CASSLDRREEKLFF. CDR3 bases: TGTGCCAGCAGTTTGGACAGGCGGGAAGAAAAACTGTTTTTT.

The rearrangement joins TRBV19 to TRBJ1-6, with TRBD1 matching 11 bases. The germline gives CDR1 LNHDA, CDR2 SQIVND (reference sequence). V lost 3 bases to trimming and J lost 5 bases; unmatched junction nucleotides: 3. The CDR3 runs 16 residues. CDR3 protein: CASSIGQGADNSPLHF. DNA for the CDR3: TGTGCCAGTAGTATTGGACAGGGGGCCGATAATTCACCCCTCCACTTT.

The chain links TRBV7-3 to TRBJ1-1; 7 bases fit TRBD1. V lost 2 bases to trimming and J lost 11 bases; unmatched junction nucleotides: 14. CDR1 and CDR2 from the germline V gene are SGHTA and FQGTGA. The CDR3 sequence is 15 residues long. The CDR3 spells CASSLAPGQFLRAFF. Written as DNA, the CDR3 is TGTGCCAGCAGCTTAGCCCCGGGACAGTTCCTGAGGGCTTTCTTT.

The gene calls are TRBV2 and TRBJ2-1, with 8 nucleotides matching TRBD1. Germline values: CDR1 SNHLY, CDR2 FYNNEI. V gave up 7 bases and J gave up 7 bases; unmatched junction bases: 9. The CDR3 runs 14 residues. CDR3 sequence reads: CASKDAGGWNEQFF. CDR3 DNA: TGTGCCAGCAAGGACGCAGGGGGCTGGAATGAGCAGTTCTTC.

The chain's CDR3 is CASSLAGTSGGIGEQYF. The DNA for the CDR3 is TGTGCCAGCAGCTTAGCAGGGACTAGCGGGGGGATTGGCGAGCAGTACTTC. The V and J genes are TRBV7-6 and TRBJ2-7; 15 bases are shared with TRBD2. Germline values: CDR1 SGHVS, CDR2 FNYEAQ. The CDR3 consists of 17 residues. V lost 0 bases, J lost 6 bases, and 6 bases stayed unmatched.

This clone was detected once. The chain combines TRBV2 with TRBJ1-2; 12 bases fit TRBD1. J gave up 10 bases and V 5 bases, and 8 bases lay outside the gene matches. Germline CDR1 and CDR2: SNHLY and FYNNEI. The CDR3 spans 14 residues. Here the CDR3 reads CASSYPGQGAIYTF. CDR3 DNA: TGTGCCAGCAGTTATCCGGGACAGGGGGCGATCTACACCTTC. Looking up the rest from reference TRBV2 and TRBJ1-2 gives the full variable domain: EPEVTQTPSHQVTQMGQEVILRCVPISNHLYFYWYRQILGQKVEFLVSFYNNEISEKSEIFDDQFSVERPDGSNFTLKIRSTKLEDSAMYFCASSYPGQGAIYTFGSGTRLTVV.

This clone was seen just once. V is TRBV2 and J is TRBJ1-3; D is possibly TRBD1 (6 bases). V was shortened by 8 bases and J by 0 bases, with 14 bases between the two germline ends. CDR1 is SNHLY, CDR2 FYNNEI, per germline. CDR3 length: 15 residues. CDR3 sequence: CASGGSSTSGNTIYF. CDR3 bases: TGTGCCAGCGGGGGCTCATCGACCTCTGGAAACACCATATATTTT. Filled out from reference TRBV2 and TRBJ1-3, the complete variable domain reads EPEVTQTPSHQVTQMGQEVILRCVPISNHLYFYWYRQILGQKVEFLVSFYNNEISEKSEIFDDQFSVERPDGSNFTLKIRSTKLEDSAMYFCASGGSSTSGNTIYFGEGSWLTVV.